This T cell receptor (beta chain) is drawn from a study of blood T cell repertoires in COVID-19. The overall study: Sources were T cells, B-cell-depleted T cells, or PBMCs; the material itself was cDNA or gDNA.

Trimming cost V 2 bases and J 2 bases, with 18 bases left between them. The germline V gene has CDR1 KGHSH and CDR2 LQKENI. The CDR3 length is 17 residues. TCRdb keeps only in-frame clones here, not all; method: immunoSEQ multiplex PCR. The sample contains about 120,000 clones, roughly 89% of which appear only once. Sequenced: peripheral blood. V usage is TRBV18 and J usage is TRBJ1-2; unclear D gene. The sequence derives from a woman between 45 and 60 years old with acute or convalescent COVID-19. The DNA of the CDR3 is TGTGCCAGCTCACCAGAAGTAATTACAGCGGACAACTATGGCTACACCTTC. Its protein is CASSPEVITADNYGYTF. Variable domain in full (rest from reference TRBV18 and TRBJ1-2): NAGVMQNPRHLVRRRGQEARLRCSPMKGHSHVYWYRQLPEEGLKFMVYLQKENIIDESGMPKERFSAEFPKEGPSILRIQQVVRGDSAAYFCASSPEVITADNYGYTFGSGTRLTVV.